Listed here is a single TCR beta chain. Its antigen remains unidentified. No per-base quality is available; no much larger clone lies one base away. These data belong to a study of T cell responses to AZD1222 COVID-19 vaccine (dated by TCRdb to the early 2020s). For the wider study: A total of around 240 trial participants underwent TCR sequencing, of whom 200 to 220 received two doses of AZD1222 and around 26 received two doses of the MenACWY control vaccine. Enrollment into the trials was organized by age into subgroups of 18-55, 56-69 and 70-plus years, and those subgroups contained approximately 160, 26 and 62 TCR-sequenced participants, respectively.

The CDR3 has 17 amino acids, counting the end cysteine and phenylalanine. The kept DNA is CDR3 alone, 51 bases in frame from the first base. The germline V and J ends show losses of 5 bases and 5 bases respectively, and no gene match explains 13 bases of the junction. Reading the germline V gene gives CDR1 MGHRA and CDR2 YSYEKL. The CDR3 regions of human TCRbeta chains were analyzed by immunosequencing. The paper's data handling went like this. TCRs in the repertoires were matched against a reference library of SARS-CoV-2-specific TCRs that had been generated with the MIRA antigen-specificity platform. Breadth was defined as the fraction of unique TCRs that were SARS-CoV-2-associated, and depth was defined as the fraction of total T cells that were SARS-CoV-2-associated. Using the MIRA data, every spike-specific TCR was mapped to the spike region that the TCR reacted to and assigned to either a CD4 or a CD8 class. Log10-transformed breadth and depth values were compared by one-way ANOVA with Sidak's multiple comparisons tests. Entries here come from immuneACCESS through TCRdb and include only in-frame sequences with V and J called. Some clones fail to appear in such tables; in the studies checked, an unresolved V gene covers under half of the shortfall, and the cause of the remainder is unknown. V and J calls and clone size are copied from that table; D and trimming were computed from the DNA. Recorded for this sample are some 170,000 clones; under 95% of them occurred a single time. The ten largest account for around 1% of the sample.

The intended sense of this specimen's time point label: about 28 days (+/-7) after the second vaccine dose. AZD1222 recipients whose second dose came at about 4 weeks and those whose second dose came at about 12 weeks were combined into one group, since spike-specific TCR depth and breadth did not differ between the two schedules. Vaccinee samples were obtained from the UK trials COV001 and COV002, which included a single-blind randomized controlled phase 2/3 trial of AZD1222 (ChAdOx1 nCoV-19) in healthy adults. For TCRbeta chain sequencing, PBMC samples from trial participants were taken at day 0 and at day 28 after the second dose. Broad study findings and their caveats: Because no samples from the day 14 peak response were available, repertoires could be characterized only after the peak T cell response. Conclusions about previously exposed vaccinees are limited, since just six or seven AZD1222 recipients were seropositive for SARS-CoV-2 at baseline. Spike-specific TCR breadth and depth rose significantly after two AZD1222 doses compared with day 0 and with MenACWY recipients. Reportedly, close to half of the unique spike-specific TCRs recognized epitopes lying outside the regions that are mutated in the B.1.351 and B.1.1.7 variants. The 56-69-year group was small, and its depth increase did not reach significance, likely because of low power. Participants were mostly white British and included more females than males, and it was suggested by the authors that clonal diversity may have been underestimated. CD4 TCRs associated with the vaccine covered the entire spike protein, and the dominant responses were in regions 160-218 and 743-854.

This receptor was obtained from an adult who received the AZD1222 COVID-19 vaccine. Sequences were derived from peripheral blood, sampled 28 days after the second AZD1222 dose. In this chain, TRBV4-1 is recombined with TRBJ2-1; 9 of the junction bases match TRBD1. The DNA sequence is as follows: TGCGCCAGCAGCTCGGGACAGGGAACTATCCCACACAATGAGCAGTTCTTC. This sequence encodes CASSSGQGTIPHNEQFF.